This T cell receptor (beta chain) was obtained from a study of vaccination and CD4 T cells after COVID-19 (dated by TCRdb to 2021 to 2024). A note on the overall study: In the convalescent cohort there were six males and four females, among whom were two Hispanic individuals, seven Caucasians, two Asians and one multiracial person. Participants received two doses of either the Pfizer-BioNTech BNT162b2 vaccine (n=8) or the Moderna mRNA-1273 vaccine (n=2). In 10 COVID-19 convalescent patients and several infection-naive healthy vaccine recipients, researchers compared the spike-specific CD4+ TCR repertoire from before mRNA vaccination with the repertoire from after. Post-COVID blood samples from convalescent patients were collected a median of roughly 100 days after diagnosis, with a range of roughly 30 to 170 days. Control cultures received a CEFX viral epitope pool as the positive control, an HIV-1 Nef peptide pool as the negative control, or no peptide. Culture stimuli were overlapping spike peptide pools from SARS-CoV-2 and from the common cold coronaviruses HCoV-NL63, HCoV-OC43 and HCoV-229E. Post-vaccine blood samples were obtained a median of about 72 days after the second vaccine dose, with a range of about 13 to 241 days.

Interpreted using the paper, the treatment or condition label stands for: roughly ten-day PBMC culture with coronavirus spike peptide pools or control peptides (ViraFEST assay). The ViraFEST assay was used in the study, in which antigen-specific T cells were expanded with peptide pools and expanded clonotypes were subsequently identified by TCR sequencing. Negative nucleocapsid antibody tests taken both before and after vaccination confirmed that the healthy vaccine recipients had no prior SARS-CoV-2 infection. PBMCs were cultured at roughly 1.8 million per well in IMDM supplemented with approximately 5.4% human AB serum and about 9.6 IU/ml IL-2, with approximately 10 ug/ml peptide pools added. On days 3 and 7, half of the culture medium was replaced with fresh IL-2-containing medium. CD4+ T cells were isolated after approximately 10 days of culture through negative selection using the EasySep CD4+ T cell isolation kit. Ficoll-Paque Plus gradient centrifugation was used to isolate PBMCs from whole blood, and the isolated PBMCs were then either used fresh or cryopreserved at -140C. Each culture condition was generally run in triplicate wells.

Study-level results and caveats: An increase in the median number of SARS-CoV-2-reactive clonotypes from more than 20 after infection to roughly 38 after vaccination was observed, but the change was not found to be significant. Nearly all vaccine-specific clones in convalescent patients (304 of 307) were mono-reactive for SARS-CoV-2 spike rather than cross-reactive with common cold coronaviruses. Among the post-vaccine SARS-CoV-2-reactive clones in convalescent patients, a median about 89% showed up only after vaccination, which suggests vaccine-specific priming. The study included relatively few convalescent patients and did not analyze early timepoints after natural infection.

The table lists this clonotype with a few counts. The clone's antigen remains unknown. Per-base quality was not reported, and no clone a single base away is much larger than it. The library was made by PCR. TCR sequencing of DNA from cultured CD4+ T cells used the Oncomine TCR Beta short-read assay at the Johns Hopkins FTIC core. The QIAamp micro DNA kit was used to extract genomic DNA from the cultured CD4+ T cells. Oncomine TCR Beta libraries made from cultured CD4+ T cells were pooled using unique dual indexes and sequenced on an Illumina iSeq 100. As for the original processing: Non-productive sequences were filtered out, and CDR3s that did not start with C, did not end with F or W, or were shorter than 7 amino acids were discarded. Antigen-specific clonotypes were identified with the MANAFEST web application by comparing peptide-stimulated wells with reference and other culture wells. Positive clones required FDR below 0.05, an odds ratio above 5, and productive frequency above 0.1% in at least two of three replicate wells. A clonotype counted as cross-reactive if it showed significant expansion both in the SARS-CoV-2 spike wells and in at least one common cold coronavirus spike condition. Using R version 3.6.1, CDR3 homology was evaluated through Levenshtein distances (stringdist) along with unrooted phylogenetic trees (ape). The public reads were quality trimmed at Q25 with fastp and then assembled into clones with MiXCR by TCRdb, keeping productive beta chains. Entries that share a CDR3 protein sequence are merged under the most common genes and DNA. The V and J calls and clone size come from TCRdb's table, not from the authors' own analysis. The table for this sample lists some 12,000 distinct CDR3 sequences; around 20% of them were counted only once. Of the sample, about 14% is held by the ten largest clones.

CDR1 and CDR2, per the germline V gene, are SGHNT and YENEEA. Including the terminal cysteine and phenylalanine, the CDR3 comprises 13 residues. Kept here is only the CDR3 DNA, which spans 39 bases and is read in frame from base 1. V is shortened by 3 bases, J by 7 bases, and the region joining them spans 13 bases. This material consisted of CD4+ T cells from blood, cultured in vitro, taken before SARS-CoV-2 vaccination. This sequence uses TRBV11-3 and TRBJ2-7, with a tentative D gene TRBD1 over 5 matching bases. This receptor was taken from a human donor who received a COVID-19 vaccine. The CDR3 has the sequence CASSLGQGLEQYF. The bases read TGTGCCAGCAGCTTGGGGCAGGGATTGGAGCAGTACTTC.